This TCR beta chain was identified during a study of OX40 agonist ivuxolimab in advanced cancers. Regarding the complete study: Ivuxolimab was a fully human IgG2 agonistic monoclonal antibody targeting the costimulatory receptor OX40 (CD134). Intravenous ivuxolimab was administered to patients every 2 weeks at six dose levels: 0.01, 0.1, 0.3, 1.5, 3 and 10 mg/kg. Of the approximately 50 patients in dose escalation, around 20 had hepatocellular carcinoma, roughly 15 had melanoma, 9 had renal cell carcinoma and 9 had head and neck cancer. A male proportion of under 85% and a mean age of 60 years, ranging from 23 to 79, were recorded for the dose-escalation cohort. Patients were allowed to have had prior anti-PD-1, anti-PD-L1 or anti-CTLA-4 therapy, and around 40% of the dose-escalation patients had previously received checkpoint inhibitors. Three dose-escalation patients achieved partial responses, one with hepatocellular carcinoma and two with cutaneous melanoma. Peripheral TCRbeta sequencing was intended to test whether TCR sequence diversity was altered and clonal T-cell expansion was caused by ivuxolimab. The monotherapy dose-escalation portion (N of about 49 patients) of the phase I ivuxolimab trial is reported in the paper.

Genomic DNA was isolated from the sorted cells so that the TCRbeta CDR3 region could be sequenced. TCRbeta CDR3 regions were sequenced using the immunoSEQ Assay. What TCRdb holds here is the immuneACCESS table cut down to in-frame rearrangements. Part of the clones is not present; checked against another copy, under half of the missing clones reflect an unresolved V gene, and the others are unexplained. This sample holds 45,000 to 55,000 clones; roughly 85% were observed only once. The ten largest make up 9% to 10% of the sample. On this clone: Which antigen it targets is not known. Germline is not matched at one junction end, which may reflect a read error.

Taken from the germline V gene, the CDR1 and CDR2 loops are SGHRS and YFSETQ. Including cysteine and phenylalanine, the CDR3 has 19 amino acids. The only DNA kept is the CDR3, 57 bases in frame from the first base. Results the study describes overall, beyond this receptor: In partial responders in the 0.1-3.0 mg/kg groups, normalized peripheral clonal expansion was found to be among the lowest, especially among CD8+ T cells. On average, CD8+ T cells showed more expanded clones than CD4+ T cells after ivuxolimab. The antigen specificity of the peripheral T cells that underwent clonal expansion was not determined. At doses of 0.1 to 3.0 mg/kg, clonal expansion of both CD4+ and CD8+ T cells in blood was seen between baseline and week 6. Low levels of normalized T-cell clonal expansion were also shown by some nonresponding patients.

The trial excluded patients who had a history of autoimmune disease or were on systemic immunosuppression. Peripheral blood for TCR sequencing was collected from all dose cohorts at baseline, on cycle 4 day 1, and on cycle 7 day 1. The samples were taken from a phase I, first-in-human, multicenter, open-label dose-escalation trial of ivuxolimab. The trial enrolled adults with locally advanced or metastatic head and neck squamous cell, hepatocellular, melanoma or renal cell carcinoma. CD4+ and CD8+ T cells were sorted separately from peripheral blood before TCR sequencing. The sample consisted of CD4+ or CD8+ T cells sorted from blood, taken in a trial of the OX40 agonist ivuxolimab. The rearrangement combines TRBV5-1 with TRBJ2-6; matching of 6 bases hints at TRBD1 as the D gene. The TCR originated in an adult with an advanced solid tumor such as melanoma, head and neck, liver or kidney cancer. The nucleotides are TGCGCCAGCAGCTCCAACCCCTGGACAGACCTTCCTGGGACCAACGTCCTGACTTTC. This sequence encodes CASSSNPWTDLPGTNVLTF.